These 20 T cell receptor beta chains were all obtained from the same sample, sequenced in a study of blood T cell repertoires in COVID-19. Sequenced by immunoSEQ multiplex PCR; TCRdb stores in-frame clones only, minus some. This table has tens of thousands of clones, roughly 80% appearing once. Sequenced input: peripheral blood. These receptors were obtained from a man aged 50 to 60 with active or convalescent COVID-19.

The rearrangement uses TRBV5-1 and TRBJ1-4, with D perhaps matching TRBD1 (6 bases). Germline CDR1 and CDR2: SGHRS and YFSETQ. Deletions cut 3 bases from V and 6 bases from J, with 12 bases between. The CDR3 sequence is 14 residues long. CDR3 DNA: TGCGCCAGCAGCTCAGGACAGCTGGATGAAAAACTGTTTTTT. Protein product: CASSSGQLDEKLFF.

The rearrangement joins TRBV10-1 to TRBJ2-2, with D maybe TRBD1 (5 bases). V was cut by 7 bases and J by 5 bases, with 8 bases left in between. The CDR3 has 12 amino acids. Germline assignment: CDR1 WNHNN and CDR2 SYGVQD (reference sequence). CDR3 region: CASKDTTGELFF. CDR3 in DNA: TGCGCCAGCAAGGACACGACCGGGGAGCTGTTTTTT.

The chain joins TRBV12-3 or TRBV12-4 to TRBJ2-7; D is unresolved. V was pared by 5 bases and J by 3 bases, with 8 bases between. The CDR3 consists of 12 residues. CDR3 nucleotides: TGTGCCAGCAGTCGGCCGGGCTACGAGCAGTACTTC. It translates to CASSRPGYEQYF.

The J gene is TRBJ2-7, the V gene TRBV27, with 9 bases identical to TRBD1. This CDR3 contains 13 residues. Germline values: CDR1 MNHEY, CDR2 SMNVEV (reference sequence). The V and J ends lost 6 bases and 6 bases, in that order; junction bases with no gene match: 6. CDR3 in DNA: TGTGCCAGCAGGAACAGGGGGCCGGTCGAGCAGTACTTC. This sequence encodes CASRNRGPVEQYF.

This chain joins TRBV29-1 and TRBJ1-2, with D perhaps TRBD1 (5 bases). CDR3 length equals 11 residues. V dropped 6 bases and J dropped 4 bases, with 9 bases sitting between them. CDR1 is SQVTM, CDR2 ANQGSEA, per germline. The CDR3 DNA is TGCAGCGTCCAGGGTCTCTATGGCTACACCTTC. Encoded protein: CSVQGLYGYTF.

The V call is TRBV7-9, the J call TRBJ2-5; a weak D match, TRBD1 (7 bases). V lost 5 bases, J lost 5 bases, and 15 bases lay in between. Germline CDR1 is SEHNR and CDR2 is FQNEAQ (reference sequence). CDR3 length equals 14 residues. This chain's CDR3 is CASSPIAGGETQYF. The DNA for the CDR3 is TGTGCCAGCAGCCCAATAGCAGGGGGGGAGACCCAGTACTTC.

The rearrangement joins TRBV11-2 to TRBJ1-2, with 7 bases matching TRBD1. V lost 1 base, J lost 3 bases, and 2 bases stayed unmatched. CDR3 length equals 14 residues. The germline CDR1 and CDR2 sequences are SGHAT and FQNNGV. In nucleotides, the CDR3 is TGTGCCAGCAGCTTAGGACAGGGATACTATGGCTACACCTTC. This encodes CASSLGQGYYGYTF.

This chain connects TRBV4-2 to TRBJ1-5; D is undetermined. Per the germline V gene, CDR1 is LGHNA and CDR2 is YNFKEQ. CDR3 length equals 16 residues. V dropped 4 bases and J dropped 1 base, with 14 bases sitting between them. The CDR3 nucleotides read TGTGCCAGCAGCCCGACCGTTTGGGCAAGCAATCAGCCCCAGCATTTT. This encodes CASSPTVWASNQPQHF.

The rearrangement joins TRBV6-6 to TRBJ1-6; TRBD1 might be the D (5 bases). Germline assignment: CDR1 MNHNY and CDR2 SVGAGI (reference sequence). The CDR3 consists of 15 residues. V was trimmed by 9 bases and J by 4 bases, leaving 16 bases between them. The DNA for the CDR3 is TGTGCCAGTAAAACCCGACAGCAATATAATTCACCCCTCCACTTT. This sequence encodes CASKTRQQYNSPLHF.

V and J are TRBV7-8 and TRBJ1-4; D unresolved. V dropped 0 bases and J dropped 4 bases, with 9 bases sitting between them. The CDR3 sequence is 15 residues long. Germline V gene data show CDR1 as SGHVS and CDR2 as FQNEAQ. The DNA of the CDR3 is TGTGCCAGCAGCTTAGCCAGTGCTGTTAATGAAAAACTGTTTTTT. Its translation: CASSLASAVNEKLFF.

The rearrangement links TRBV7-9 to TRBJ1-2, with a weak D call TRBD1 (6 bases). Germline values: CDR1 SEHNR, CDR2 FQNEAQ (reference sequence). V lost 5 bases and J 7 bases, leaving 14 bases between the germline ends. The CDR3 is 13 residues long. CDR3 bases: TGTGCCAGCAGCAGGGATGGGGGCGGTGGCTACACCTTC. It is translated as CASSRDGGGGYTF.

The chain links TRBV10-1 to TRBJ1-4, with TRBD1 as a possible D gene (5 bases). The V gene lost 7 bases and the J gene lost 0 bases, with 12 bases spanning the gap. Germline values: CDR1 WNHNN, CDR2 SYGVQD (reference sequence). The CDR3 has 15 residues. CDR3 DNA: TGCGCCAGCACGGGCGGGGACGCAACTAATGAAAAACTGTTTTTT. The encoded protein is CASTGGDATNEKLFF.

The chain carries TRBV7-6 and TRBJ1-1; 8 bases align to TRBD1. The V and J ends lost 5 bases and 4 bases, in that order; junction bases with no gene match: 12. CDR3 length: 16 residues. Germline loops: CDR1 SGHVS, CDR2 FNYEAQ. CDR3 bases: TGTGCCAGCAGCCCCGGACAGGGACCTTTCAGCACTGAAGCTTTCTTT. Translated, it gives CASSPGQGPFSTEAFF.

The genes are TRBV11-2 and TRBJ2-1, with TRBD2 matching 9 bases. The germline gives CDR1 SGHAT, CDR2 FQNNGV. V trimming: 5 bases; J trimming: 7 bases; junction bases outside the gene matches: 9. The CDR3 totals 15 residues. DNA for the CDR3: TGTGCCAGCAGCCCCGGGACTAGCAAGTTGAATGAGCAGTTCTTC. Its translation: CASSPGTSKLNEQFF.

J is TRBJ1-4 and V is TRBV3-1 (or the pseudogene TRBV3-2); tentatively, D is TRBD1 (5 bases). Trimming pared 4 bases from V and 6 bases from J, leaving 15 bases between. Germline-derived CDR1 and CDR2 are LGHDT and YNNKEL (reference sequence). The CDR3 extends over 15 amino acids. In nucleotides, the CDR3 is TGTGCCAGCAGCCCCCGCACGATAGGGGATGAAAAACTGTTTTTT. Amino acids: CASSPRTIGDEKLFF.

The chain joins TRBV14 to TRBJ2-3; maybe TRBD2 (6 bases). CDR1 is SGHDN and CDR2 is FVKESK in the germline V gene. Trimming took off 2 bases at V and 1 base at J, with 13 bases between the two ends. There are 16 residues in the CDR3. This chain's CDR3 is CASSQIGGGGTDTQYF. The CDR3 nucleotides are TGTGCCAGCAGCCAAATTGGTGGCGGGGGCACAGATACGCAGTATTTT.

The chain combines TRBV12-3 or TRBV12-4 with TRBJ1-2, with unresolved D. The CDR3 sequence is 13 residues long. The V and J ends lost 6 bases and 4 bases respectively, with 12 bases between them. CDR3 loop: CASSSKRAYGYTF. For the CDR3, the DNA is TGTGCCAGCAGCTCCAAGCGGGCCTATGGCTACACCTTC.

The rearrangement uses TRBV5-1 and TRBJ2-7; the D gene is possibly TRBD2 (7 bases). CDR1 is SGHRS, CDR2 YFSETQ, per germline. Trimming took 5 bases from V and 3 from J, leaving 18 bases between them. The CDR3 extends over 15 amino acids. The DNA of the CDR3 is TGCGCCAGCAGGGGGCTCGGGGGGCCCGGCTACGAGCAGTACTTC. This translates into CASRGLGGPGYEQYF.

Regarding this clone: The junction does not match germline at one end; this may be a read error. The chain has TRBV27 and TRBJ2-1, with 12 nucleotides matching TRBD2. Germline V CDR1 and CDR2: MNHEY, SMNVEV (reference sequence). CDR3 length equals 16 residues. For the CDR3, the DNA is TGTGCCAGCAATTTACTAGCGGGGGGATCCTACAATGAGCAGTTCTTC. This sequence encodes CASNLLAGGSYNEQFF.

This clone occurred a few times. This chain connects TRBV6-4 to TRBJ1-1, with a tentative D call TRBD1 (5 bases). V shed 2 bases and J shed 8 bases, with 12 bases lying between them. The V gene's germline CDR1 is MRHNA and CDR2 SNTAGT. The CDR3 has 13 amino acids. The CDR3 reads CASSDGGSGEAFF. For the CDR3, the DNA is TGTGCCAGCAGTGACGGGGGGTCCGGCGAAGCTTTCTTT.